This T cell receptor beta chain comes out of a study of cytomegalovirus exposure and HLA in healthy donors (dated by TCRdb to 2016 to 2017). Background on the whole study: An earlier analysis of more than 550 of the donors reported around 280 Gb of sequence data and approximately 120 million unique TCR beta sequences obtained from about 200 million T cells. Roughly 300 gigabases of sequencing data and approximately 92 million unique TCR sequences made up an early release that covered 500 to 700 HLA-typed donors. Of the roughly 400 genotyped donors, around 81% fell in the genetic ancestry cluster associated with self-reported Caucasian donors. The study aimed to test whether signatures of past pathogen exposure could be identified by cataloging public T cell receptors. The T cell repertoires of some 700 subjects were profiled by immunosequencing and related to cytomegalovirus serostatus. A separate validation cohort of approximately 130 different subjects was used in addition to the roughly 670-subject first cohort. High-throughput TCR immunosequencing, statistical association of individual TCRs with disease status, and machine learning were combined to predict cytomegalovirus infection status. A later analysis re-analyzed previously published TCR beta repertoires from about 600 donors and added high-resolution HLA genotyping to study TCR occurrence patterns. Rather than drawing on any new phenotypic data, the later analysis identified candidate immune exposures from TCR beta sequences and the way those sequences occurred across donors. An earlier analysis of more than 450 of the donors used high-throughput TCR beta sequencing to judge whether each TCR beta V gene segment behaved as functional or pseudogenic. Donor age, sex, ethnicity and CMV serostatus were compiled together with the repertoire data. In a later genetic analysis, genome-wide SNP genotypes for about 55% of the roughly 700 donors were used, and that subset was treated as a discovery cohort. Every discovery cohort repertoire had been produced on one sequencing platform. HLA typing included class I and class II loci at four-digit resolution. Typing coverage differed by locus: A, B, C, DRB1 and DQB1 were typed in roughly 620-630 donors, DQA1 in 500 to 550, DPA1 in some 600, and DPB1 in just under 480. Four to six DR-DQ haplotypes were handled as single units for association and clustering because linkage in the cohort was strong. Across around 400 genotyped donors of the cohort, an average of about 240,000 unique TCR beta nucleotide sequences per donor were sequenced, and roughly 18% of those sequences were non-productive. General findings and caveats noted by the study authors: It was suggested by the authors that the approach could potentially be generalized to other disease states and immunological phenotypes. CMV serostatus was the only immune exposure information available for the cohort. In a later analysis, some 18,000 TCR beta sequences were associated with specific HLA alleles at a false discovery rate of 0.05. When HLA alleles, especially DR and DQ, strongly co-occurred, TCR associations were difficult to assign to individual alleles. The 87-base-pair reads could not distinguish some IMGT-functional V segments, including TRBV6-2 and TRBV6-3, so those segments were excluded. Because some donors lacked HLA typing at each locus, the association tests relied only on the typed subset. The presence/absence analyses assumed that sequencing depth was roughly uniform across donors, and that assumption may not be true. Across donors, most TCR sequences were observed very rarely, whereas some public TCRs were present in many individuals. Most CMV-associated TCR beta chains appeared to be HLA-restricted in a later analysis, and the HLA associations seemed to be driven largely by CMV exposure. In an earlier analysis of more than 500 of the donors, most TCR beta V segments appeared in productive rearrangements about 90% or about 30% of the time, broadly matching IMGT annotations. Several of the top co-occurrence clusters appeared to be linked to parvovirus B19, influenza, CMV and Epstein-Barr virus, according to a later analysis. A group of highly shared sequence variants was considered likely to be a technical artifact of the sequencing pipeline. Compared with the approximately 600-donor mean, donors in an Asian-associated ancestry cluster had fewer N-insertions in productive TCRs, according to a later genetic analysis. A further reported finding was that TCR beta sequences accurately predicted the HLA-A and HLA-B alleles for most subjects in the first cohort. The study gave a list of about 150 TCR beta chains associated with cytomegalovirus. According to a later analysis, TCR association rates differed among HLA loci, with DRB1 alleles showing the most associated TCRs and HLA-C alleles showing the fewest. Correlated functional status among segregating V segments might reflect linkage disequilibrium, but an unknown experimental factor could not be ruled out. In a later analysis, HLA-associated TCR beta chains were found to be more clonally expanded and to have lower generation probabilities than equally common non-associated chains. This cohort had only TCR beta chains sequenced, and the lack of alpha or paired-chain data limited which features could be detected. In vitro tests confirmed that a few of the cytomegalovirus-associated TCR beta chains recognize cytomegalovirus antigens. Because counts were too low, some 16 rarely observed V segments, including chromosome 9 orphons, were excluded from the earlier analysis of some 590 of the donors. A later genetic analysis associated a missense DCLRE1C variant with V-gene and J-gene trimming of TCR beta chains, and an independent cohort replicated the association. The classifier was reported to diagnose cytomegalovirus status with high specificity and sensitivity in both the original cohort and the validation cohort.

In its sample, this clone was seen a few times. Its antigen is currently not known. It has no much larger one-base neighbor in the sample; base qualities were not kept. The method was the immunoSEQ multiplex PCR assay. The multiplex PCR relied on a mix of 60 forward primers for TCR Vbeta segments and 13 reverse primers for TCR Jbeta segments. Amplification of the CDR3 region of rearranged TCR beta genes was performed with a multiplex PCR assay on genomic DNA. On the Illumina HiSeq System, the amplified TCR beta libraries were sequenced as 87-base-pair reads. The study's own analysis went as follows. A later analysis tallied around 80 million unique TCR beta chains across the roughly 610 repertoires, and approximately 12 million of those chains were shared by two or more donors. Raw reads were error-corrected and collapsed into unique sequences by a nearest-neighbor algorithm in which closely related sequences were merged to remove PCR and sequencing errors. CDR3 sequences were aligned to IMGT reference sequences to assign V, D and J gene segments. For a sequence to be retained, a match of at least six nucleotides to both a V gene segment and a J gene segment was required. Rearrangements were called productive when the CDR3 lacked stop codons and stayed in frame with V and J; all others were non-productive. Following IMGT convention, CDR3 was defined as the stretch from the second conserved V-encoded cysteine up to the conserved J-encoded phenylalanine. The earlier analysis of a few hundred of the donors excluded sequences that lacked an unambiguous match to a single V gene segment. An earlier analysis of 587 of the donors classified V segments as functional when productive rearrangements were above 56.7% and as segregating when the standard deviation between donors was above 5%. A statistical classification framework was built for diagnosing cytomegalovirus status from the catalog of TCR beta chain sequences. V and J gene assignment, in a later analysis, came from comparing TCR nucleotide sequences with IMGT/GENE-DB human TR gene sequences. In a later analysis, CDR3 sequences and most-parsimonious VDJ recombination scenarios were assigned using the TCRdist pipeline. In a later analysis, each TCR beta chain was defined by its CDR3 amino acid sequence together with its V-gene family, and reads without a unique V-gene family were excluded. In a later analysis, around 600 highly shared, low-generation-probability nucleotide sequences were removed to address suspected cross-contamination and a sequencing artifact. In a later analysis, a clonal expansion index was calculated for each public chain from normalized within-repertoire ranks of inferred template counts. In a later analysis, generation probabilities were computed using a VDJ recombination model fitted to out-of-frame rearrangements, and the results were checked against IGoR. Hypergeometric tests were used in a later analysis to score TCR-TCR, TCR-HLA and TCR-CMV co-occurrence, with a repertoire-size bias correction applied to the TCR pairs. In a later analysis, false discovery rates were estimated by permuting HLA or CMV assignments 20 times. In a later analysis, co-occurring TCRs were grouped using DBSCAN, and TCRdist sequence similarity was added for clustering within HLA-allele-positive subsets. For co-occurrence clustering, repertoires with fewer than 30,000 or more than 120,000 public chains were excluded, along with five repertoires with anomalous nucleotide sharing. Not all clones reach the TCRdb copy of this immuneACCESS table, which keeps in-frame sequences only. Checked studies attribute under half of the gap to unresolved V genes and leave the rest unexplained. V, J and clone size are taken as reported in that table, and D and trimming were inferred from the DNA itself. The sample table contains around 120,000 clones; only one count was recorded for around 76% of them. The ten largest clones capture around 30% of the sample.

V gives up 3 bases and J gives up 5 bases, and the segment between their germline ends measures 17 bases. CDR1 and CDR2 (SGHRS, YFSETQ) derive from the germline V gene. CDR3 length: 15 amino acids, cysteine to phenylalanine. CDR3 DNA only is kept here, 45 bases in frame from base 1. The cohort consisted of some 730 healthy bone marrow donors. At the time of sampling, all cohort members were nominally healthy, though unrecorded immune exposures were likely present. The donor tested CMV seropositive, placing the donor among the 290 or so seropositive members of the cohort. Each donor provided a peripheral blood sample, and peripheral blood mononuclear cells were used for TCR beta sequencing. The Qiagen DNeasy Blood Extraction Kit was used to extract genomic DNA from the blood cell samples.

The source material was PBMCs. The sequence joins TRBV5-1 to TRBJ1-1; no D gene can be assigned with confidence. The receptor's source is a man between 60 and 75 years old in good health and CMV-seropositive. In nucleotides, the sequence is TGCGCCAGCAGCTGGCTAGGTTTCGGTGGAACTGAAGCTTTCTTT. It is translated as CASSWLGFGGTEAFF.